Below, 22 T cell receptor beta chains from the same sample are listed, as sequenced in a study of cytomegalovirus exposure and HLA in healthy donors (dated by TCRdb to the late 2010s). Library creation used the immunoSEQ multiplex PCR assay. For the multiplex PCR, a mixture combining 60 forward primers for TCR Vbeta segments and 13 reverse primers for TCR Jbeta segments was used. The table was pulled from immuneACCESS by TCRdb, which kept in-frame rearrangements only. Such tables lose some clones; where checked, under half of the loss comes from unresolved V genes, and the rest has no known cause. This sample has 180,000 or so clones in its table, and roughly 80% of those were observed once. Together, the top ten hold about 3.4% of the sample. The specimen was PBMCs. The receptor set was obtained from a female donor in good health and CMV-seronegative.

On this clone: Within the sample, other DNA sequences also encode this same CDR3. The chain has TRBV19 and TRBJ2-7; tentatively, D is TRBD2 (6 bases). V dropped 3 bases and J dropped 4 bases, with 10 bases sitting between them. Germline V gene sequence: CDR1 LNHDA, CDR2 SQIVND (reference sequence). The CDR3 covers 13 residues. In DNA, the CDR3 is TGTGCCAGTAGTATCCGGGAGTCGTACGAGCAGTACTTC. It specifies CASSIRESYEQYF.

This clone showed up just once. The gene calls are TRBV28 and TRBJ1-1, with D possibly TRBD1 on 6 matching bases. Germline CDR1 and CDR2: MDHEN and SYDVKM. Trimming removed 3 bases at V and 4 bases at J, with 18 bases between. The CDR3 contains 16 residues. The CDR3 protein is CASSLGPSGGITEAFF. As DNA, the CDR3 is TGTGCCAGCAGTTTGGGGCCATCGGGGGGCATCACTGAAGCTTTCTTT.

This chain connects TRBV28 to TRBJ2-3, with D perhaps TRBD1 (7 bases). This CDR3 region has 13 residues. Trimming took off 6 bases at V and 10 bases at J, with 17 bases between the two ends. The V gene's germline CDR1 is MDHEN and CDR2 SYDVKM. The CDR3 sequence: CASRLLDREAQYF. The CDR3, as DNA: TGTGCCAGCAGGCTTCTCGACAGGGAGGCGCAGTATTTT.

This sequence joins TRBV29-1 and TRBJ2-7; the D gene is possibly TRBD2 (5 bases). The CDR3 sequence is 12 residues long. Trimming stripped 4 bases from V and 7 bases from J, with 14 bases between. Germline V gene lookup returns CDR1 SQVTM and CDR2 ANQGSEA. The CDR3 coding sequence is TGCAGCGTTGTTCCGGGCGGCGGGGAGCAGTACTTC. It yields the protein CSVVPGGGEQYF.

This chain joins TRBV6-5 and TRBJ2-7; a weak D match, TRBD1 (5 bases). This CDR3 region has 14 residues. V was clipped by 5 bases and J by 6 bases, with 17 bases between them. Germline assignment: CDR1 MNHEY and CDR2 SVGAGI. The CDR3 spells CASSEDDRGLEQYF. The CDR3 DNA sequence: TGTGCCAGCAGTGAAGATGACAGAGGTCTCGAGCAGTACTTC.

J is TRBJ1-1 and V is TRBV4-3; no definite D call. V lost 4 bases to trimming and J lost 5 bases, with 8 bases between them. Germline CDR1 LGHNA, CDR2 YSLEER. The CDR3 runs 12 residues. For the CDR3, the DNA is TGCGCCAGCAGCCTATCGCGAACTGAAGCTTTCTTT. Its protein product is CASSLSRTEAFF.

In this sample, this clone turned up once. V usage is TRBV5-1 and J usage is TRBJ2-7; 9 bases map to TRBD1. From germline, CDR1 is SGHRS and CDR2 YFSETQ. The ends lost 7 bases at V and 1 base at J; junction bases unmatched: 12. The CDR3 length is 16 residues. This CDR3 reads CASSLWGGTGSYEQYF. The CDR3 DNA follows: TGCGCCAGCTCCCTTTGGGGGGGGACAGGGTCCTACGAGCAGTACTTC. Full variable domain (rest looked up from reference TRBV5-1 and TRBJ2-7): KAGVTQTPRYLIKTRGQQVTLSCSPISGHRSVSWYQQTPGQGLQFLFEYFSETQRNKGNFPGRFSGRQFSNSRSEMNVSTLELGDSALYLCASSLWGGTGSYEQYFGPGTRLTVT.

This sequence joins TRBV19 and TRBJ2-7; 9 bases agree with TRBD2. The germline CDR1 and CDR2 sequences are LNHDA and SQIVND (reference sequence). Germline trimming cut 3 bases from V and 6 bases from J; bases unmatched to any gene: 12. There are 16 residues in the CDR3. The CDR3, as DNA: TGTGCCAGTAGTATTTGGAGCAGGAGCGGGAGGTCCGAGCAGTACTTC. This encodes CASSIWSRSGRSEQYF.

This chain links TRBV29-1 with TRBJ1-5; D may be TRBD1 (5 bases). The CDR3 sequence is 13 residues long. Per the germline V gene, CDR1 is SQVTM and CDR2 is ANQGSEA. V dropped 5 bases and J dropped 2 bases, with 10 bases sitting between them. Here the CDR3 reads CSVQGGGNQPQHF. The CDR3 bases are TGCAGCGTTCAGGGTGGTGGCAATCAGCCCCAGCATTTT.

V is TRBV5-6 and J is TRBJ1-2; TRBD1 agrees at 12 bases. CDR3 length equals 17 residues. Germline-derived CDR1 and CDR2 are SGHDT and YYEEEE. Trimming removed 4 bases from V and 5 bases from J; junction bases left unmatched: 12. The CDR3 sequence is CASSNTEGTGGRYGYTF. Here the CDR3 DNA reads TGTGCCAGCAGCAACACAGAGGGGACAGGGGGCAGGTATGGCTACACCTTC.

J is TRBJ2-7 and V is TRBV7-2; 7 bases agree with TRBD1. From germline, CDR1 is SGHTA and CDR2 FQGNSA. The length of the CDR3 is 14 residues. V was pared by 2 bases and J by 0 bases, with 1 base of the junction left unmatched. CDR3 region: CASSLYRGSYEQYF. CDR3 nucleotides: TGTGCCAGCAGCTTATACAGGGGCTCCTACGAGCAGTACTTC. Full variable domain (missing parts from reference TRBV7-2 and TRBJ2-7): GAGVSQSPSNKVTEKGKDVELRCDPISGHTALYWYRQSLGQGLEFLIYFQGNSAPDKSGLPSDRFSAERTGGSVSTLTIQRTQQEDSAVYLCASSLYRGSYEQYFGPGTRLTVT.

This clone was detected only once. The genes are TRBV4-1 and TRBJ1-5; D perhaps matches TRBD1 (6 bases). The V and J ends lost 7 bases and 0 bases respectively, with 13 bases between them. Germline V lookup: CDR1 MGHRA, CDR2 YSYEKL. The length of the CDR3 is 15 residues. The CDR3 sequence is CASTRDTNSNQPQHF. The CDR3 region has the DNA TGCGCCAGCACCCGGGACACCAATAGCAATCAGCCCCAGCATTTT.

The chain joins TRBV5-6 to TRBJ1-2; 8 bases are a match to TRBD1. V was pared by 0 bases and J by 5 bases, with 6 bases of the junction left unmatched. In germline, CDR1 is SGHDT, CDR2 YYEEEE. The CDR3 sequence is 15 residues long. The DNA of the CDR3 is TGTGCCAGCAGCTTGGTAAGGACAGGGAGTTATGGCTACACCTTC. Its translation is CASSLVRTGSYGYTF.

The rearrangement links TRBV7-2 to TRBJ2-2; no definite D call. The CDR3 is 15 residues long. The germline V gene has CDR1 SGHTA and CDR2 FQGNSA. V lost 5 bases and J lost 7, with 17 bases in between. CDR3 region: CASSPELALVGELFF. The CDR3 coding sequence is TGTGCCAGCAGCCCGGAGCTGGCGCTGGTCGGGGAGCTGTTTTTT.

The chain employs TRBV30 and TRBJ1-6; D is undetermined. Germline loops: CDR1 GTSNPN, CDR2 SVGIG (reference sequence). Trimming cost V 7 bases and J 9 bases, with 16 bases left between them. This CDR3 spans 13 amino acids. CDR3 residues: CASGSQLSSPLHF. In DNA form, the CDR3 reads TGTGCCTCCGGGTCCCAGTTAAGTTCACCCCTCCACTTT.

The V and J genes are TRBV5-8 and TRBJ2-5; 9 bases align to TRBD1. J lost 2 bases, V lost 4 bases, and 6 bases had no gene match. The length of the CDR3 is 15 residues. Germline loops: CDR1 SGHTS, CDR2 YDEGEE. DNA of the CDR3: TGTGCCAGCAGCGAAAGGGGACAGGGTCAAGAGACCCAGTACTTC. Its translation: CASSERGQGQETQYF.

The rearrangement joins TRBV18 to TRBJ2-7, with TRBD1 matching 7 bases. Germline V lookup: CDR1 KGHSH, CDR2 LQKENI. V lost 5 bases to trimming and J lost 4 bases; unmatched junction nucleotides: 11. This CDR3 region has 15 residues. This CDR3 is CASSSRDRGVYEQYF. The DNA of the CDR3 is TGTGCCAGCTCAAGCCGGGACAGAGGAGTATACGAGCAGTACTTC.

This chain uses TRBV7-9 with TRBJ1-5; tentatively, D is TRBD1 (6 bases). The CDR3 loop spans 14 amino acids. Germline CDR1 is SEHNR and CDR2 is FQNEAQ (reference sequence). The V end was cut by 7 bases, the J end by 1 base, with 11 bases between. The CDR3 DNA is TGTGCCAGCATCCAAACAGGGAGCAATCAGCCCCAGCATTTT. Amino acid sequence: CASIQTGSNQPQHF.

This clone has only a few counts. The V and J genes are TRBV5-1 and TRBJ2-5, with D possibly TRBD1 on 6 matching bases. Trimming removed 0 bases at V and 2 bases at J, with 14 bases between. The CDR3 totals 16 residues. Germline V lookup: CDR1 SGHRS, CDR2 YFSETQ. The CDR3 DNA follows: TGCGCCAGCAGCTTGGGGGTCAGGGGTTTTCAAGAGACCCAGTACTTC. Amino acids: CASSLGVRGFQETQYF.

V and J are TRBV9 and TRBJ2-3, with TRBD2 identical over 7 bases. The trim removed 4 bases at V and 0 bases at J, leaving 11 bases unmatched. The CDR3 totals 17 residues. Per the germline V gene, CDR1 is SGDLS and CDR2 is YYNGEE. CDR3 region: CASSHGGGTPSTDTQYF. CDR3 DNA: TGTGCCAGCAGCCACGGCGGGGGAACCCCTAGCACAGATACGCAGTATTTT. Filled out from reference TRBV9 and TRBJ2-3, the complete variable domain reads DSGVTQTPKHLITATGQRVTLRCSPRSGDLSVYWYQQSLDQGLQFLIQYYNGEERAKGNILERFSAQQFPDLHSELNLSSLELGDSALYFCASSHGGGTPSTDTQYFGPGTRLTVL.

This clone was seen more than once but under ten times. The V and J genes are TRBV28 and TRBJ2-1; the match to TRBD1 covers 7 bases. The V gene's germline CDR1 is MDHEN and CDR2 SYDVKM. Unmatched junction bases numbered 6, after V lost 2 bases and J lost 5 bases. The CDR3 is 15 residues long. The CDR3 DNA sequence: TGTGCCAGCAGTTTAAACCCGGGACAGAACAATGAGCAGTTCTTC. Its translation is CASSLNPGQNNEQFF.

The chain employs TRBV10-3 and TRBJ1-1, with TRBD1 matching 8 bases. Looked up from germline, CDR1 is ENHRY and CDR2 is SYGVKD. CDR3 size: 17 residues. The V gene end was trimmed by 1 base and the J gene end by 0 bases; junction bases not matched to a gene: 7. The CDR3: CAISELTGDSMNTEAFF. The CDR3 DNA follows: TGTGCCATCAGTGAGTTGACAGGGGACTCAATGAACACTGAAGCTTTCTTT.